This entry lists 27 T cell receptor beta chains sequenced from one sample in a study of blood T cell repertoires in COVID-19. This table comes from immunoSEQ multiplex PCR, and its TCRdb copy is limited to in-frame clones, with some not included. The sample records roughly 230,000 clones, roughly 80% being singletons. Source material: peripheral blood. The receptors derive from a man aged 45 to 65 with active or convalescent COVID-19.

V gene TRBV14 combines with J gene TRBJ2-3; D perhaps matches TRBD1 (6 bases). The CDR3 is made up of 14 amino acids. CDR1 SGHDN and CDR2 FVKESK come from the germline V gene. Trimming took 7 bases from V and 0 from J, leaving 11 bases between them. CDR3 residues: CASTGDISTDTQYF. Written as DNA, the CDR3 is TGTGCCAGCACCGGGGACATCAGCACAGATACGCAGTATTTT.

The chain recombines TRBV9 with TRBJ1-4; the D gene is possibly TRBD1 (6 bases). Trimming pared 7 bases from V and 5 bases from J, leaving 9 bases between. The germline gives CDR1 SGDLS, CDR2 YYNGEE. The CDR3 has 12 residues. The CDR3 here is CASADRNEKLFF. The CDR3 region has the DNA TGTGCCAGCGCGGACAGAAATGAAAAACTGTTTTTT.

This clone was detected only once. The rearrangement uses TRBV25-1 and TRBJ1-5; maybe TRBD1 (6 bases). The V and J ends lost 4 bases and 6 bases respectively, with 10 bases between them. The germline V gene encodes CDR1 MGHDK and CDR2 SYGVNS. The CDR3 extends over 13 amino acids. The CDR3 bases are TGTGCCAGCAGTGCCGCAGGGGCTCAGCCCCAGCATTTT. The encoded protein is CASSAAGAQPQHF.

The rearrangement uses TRBV4-3 and TRBJ2-1; 7 bases line up with TRBD1. Germline V gives CDR1 LGHNA, CDR2 YSLEER. Trimming removed 2 bases from V and 2 bases from J; junction bases left unmatched: 3. The CDR3 is 15 residues long. CDR3: CASSQIGTAYNEQFF. The CDR3 DNA sequence: TGCGCCAGCAGCCAAATCGGGACAGCCTACAATGAGCAGTTCTTC.

V is TRBV28 and J is TRBJ1-6; D might be TRBD1 (6 bases). CDR1 MDHEN and CDR2 SYDVKM come from the germline V gene. The V gene lost 5 bases and the J gene lost 9 bases, with 17 bases spanning the gap. The CDR3 sequence is 15 residues long. The CDR3 DNA follows: TGTGCCAGCAGTGATACAGGGCTTCGGATTTCACCCCTCCACTTT. Residues: CASSDTGLRISPLHF.

The chain employs TRBV12-5 and TRBJ1-1; TRBD1 matches 8 bases. This CDR3 contains 16 residues. Germline trimming cut 7 bases from V and 5 bases from J; bases unmatched to any gene: 15. Germline lookup yields CDR1 LGHNT and CDR2 FRNRAP. The CDR3 sequence is CASAPLPGQGKTEAFF. The CDR3 bases are TGTGCTAGTGCCCCCCTCCCAGGACAGGGTAAAACTGAAGCTTTCTTT.

This sequence joins TRBV6-5 and TRBJ2-2; D possibly corresponds to TRBD1 (5 bases). CDR1 MNHEY and CDR2 SVGAGI come from the germline V gene. The V and J ends lost 3 bases and 6 bases respectively, with 11 bases between them. CDR3 size: 14 residues. The CDR3 here is CASSYIDRPGELFF. The DNA of the CDR3 is TGTGCCAGCAGTTATATTGACAGACCCGGGGAGCTGTTTTTT.

V and J are TRBV9 and TRBJ2-1; maybe TRBD2 (5 bases). V was clipped by 0 bases and J by 4 bases, with 17 bases between them. CDR3 size: 17 residues. Germline V lookup: CDR1 SGDLS, CDR2 YYNGEE. The CDR3 DNA sequence: TGTGCCAGCAGCGTAGTAAGTGTTTTTGGCGGGTACAATGAGCAGTTCTTC. Translated, it gives CASSVVSVFGGYNEQFF.

The gene calls are TRBV4-3 and TRBJ2-3; the D gene is possibly TRBD1 (7 bases). The V gene's germline CDR1 is LGHNA and CDR2 YSLEER. The V end was cut by 4 bases, the J end by 2 bases, with 19 bases between. CDR3 size: 17 residues. The CDR3 reads CASSLIGGGVSTDTQYF. The DNA of the CDR3 is TGCGCCAGCAGCCTCATAGGGGGCGGGGTATCCACAGATACGCAGTATTTT.

This clone was seen a few times. The V call is TRBV12-3 or TRBV12-4, the J call TRBJ2-7; perhaps TRBD1 as D (6 bases). The V gene lost 5 bases and the J gene lost 9 bases, with 14 bases spanning the gap. The CDR3 covers 12 residues. Here the CDR3 DNA reads TGTGCCAGCAGTACCAAGGGGGTTAGGCAGTACTTC. Translated: CASSTKGVRQYF.

J is TRBJ2-5 and V is TRBV3-1 (or the pseudogene TRBV3-2), with 8 bases lining up with TRBD1. Germline V gene data show CDR1 as LGHDT and CDR2 as YNNKEL (reference sequence). CDR3 length equals 15 residues. With 4 bases clipped from V and 5 bases from J, the junction kept 9 bases outside the gene matches. The CDR3 protein is CASSPRQGRSETQYF. Written as DNA, the CDR3 is TGTGCCAGCAGCCCCAGACAGGGGAGAAGCGAGACCCAGTACTTC.

In DNA, the CDR3 is TGTGCCAGTCCCGGGGGGTGGACAGTGTATACTGAAGCTTTCTTT. Amino acids: CASPGGWTVYTEAFF. This chain connects TRBV19 to TRBJ1-1; tentative D call: TRBD1 (6 bases). V was shortened by 8 bases and J by 5 bases, with 21 bases between the two germline ends. In germline, CDR1 is LNHDA, CDR2 SQIVND (reference sequence). This CDR3 is built from 15 residues.

The chain is built from TRBV19 and TRBJ1-1, with D perhaps TRBD1 (6 bases). The CDR3 is 15 amino acids. Germline CDR1 LNHDA, CDR2 SQIVND (reference sequence). The V gene lost 5 bases and the J gene lost 3 bases, with 16 bases spanning the gap. The CDR3 here is CASSFDSRTDTEAFF. CDR3 DNA sequence: TGTGCCAGTAGTTTCGACTCCAGGACAGACACTGAAGCTTTCTTT. The full variable domain, in which reference TRBV19 and TRBJ1-1 provide the parts outside the CDR3, is DGGITQSPKYLFRKEGQNVTLSCEQNLNHDAMYWYRQDPGQGLRLIYYSQIVNDFQKGDIAEGYSVSREKKESFPLTVTSAQKNPTAFYLCASSFDSRTDTEAFFGQGTRLTVV.

This clone came up a few times. The chain carries TRBV14 and TRBJ1-1; 7 positions match TRBD1. The CDR3 covers 14 residues. In germline, CDR1 is SGHDN, CDR2 FVKESK. Losses at the gene ends were 5 bases for V and 3 bases for J; bases not matched to a gene: 6. The CDR3 region has the DNA TGTGCCAGCAGCGTAAGGGGGCTATACACTGAAGCTTTCTTT. This sequence encodes CASSVRGLYTEAFF.

V is TRBV30 and J is TRBJ1-2; 8 positions agree with TRBD1. The V gene end was trimmed by 1 base and the J gene end by 7 bases; junction bases not matched to a gene: 5. The V gene's germline CDR1 is GTSNPN and CDR2 SVGIG (reference sequence). This CDR3 region has 13 residues. CDR3 protein: CAWSAQGVGGYTF. CDR3 in DNA: TGTGCCTGGAGTGCACAGGGGGTTGGTGGCTACACCTTC.

The J gene is TRBJ2-7, the V gene TRBV15, with TRBD1 identical over 7 bases. There are 16 residues in the CDR3. With 0 bases clipped from V and 1 base from J, the junction kept 6 bases outside the gene matches. Germline V gene data show CDR1 as LNHNV and CDR2 as YYDKDF (reference sequence). CDR3 loop: CATSRDYWDSSYEQYF. Here the CDR3 DNA reads TGTGCCACCAGCAGAGACTATTGGGACAGTTCCTACGAGCAGTACTTC. The entire variable domain, with the rest obtained from reference TRBV15 and TRBJ2-7, is as follows: DAMVIQNPRYQVTQFGKPVTLSCSQTLNHNVMYWYQQKSSQAPKLLFHYYDKDFNNEADTPDNFQSRRPNTSFCFLDIRSPGLGDTAMYLCATSRDYWDSSYEQYFGPGTRLTVT.

This clone was seen a few times. The chain is built from TRBV3-1 (or the pseudogene TRBV3-2) and TRBJ2-1; TRBD2 aligns across 8 bases. CDR3 length: 19 amino acids. V lost 2 bases, J lost 4 bases, and 16 bases stayed unmatched. CDR1 and CDR2 (germline): LGHDT, YNNKEL (reference sequence). CDR3 residues: CASSQSDERGTRFYNEQFF. The DNA of the CDR3 is TGTGCCAGCAGCCAAAGCGACGAGCGGGGGACCCGTTTTTACAATGAGCAGTTCTTC.

This chain connects TRBV19 to TRBJ1-5, with D maybe TRBD1 (6 bases). V lost 11 bases, J lost 4 bases, and 15 bases lay in between. In germline, CDR1 is LNHDA, CDR2 SQIVND (reference sequence). The CDR3 sequence is 13 residues long. This chain's CDR3 is CASSTGINQPQHF. In nucleotides, the CDR3 is TGTGCCTCCAGTACAGGGATTAATCAGCCCCAGCATTTT.

This sequence joins TRBV28 and TRBJ2-7; D is perhaps TRBD1 (5 bases). Trimming pared 5 bases from V and 9 bases from J, leaving 20 bases between. CDR3 length equals 14 residues. Germline lookup yields CDR1 MDHEN and CDR2 SYDVKM. The CDR3 region is CASSPPRDSNGQYF. The CDR3 DNA is TGTGCCAGCAGTCCCCCCCGCGACAGCAACGGGCAGTACTTC.

This clone was observed a handful of times. The chain is built from TRBV13 and TRBJ2-2, with a weak D call TRBD1 (5 bases). The CDR3 has 16 amino acids. Trimming shortened V by 0 bases and J by 0 bases, and 8 bases separated the two germline ends. From germline, CDR1 is PRHDT and CDR2 FYEKMQ (reference sequence). In DNA, the CDR3 is TGTGCCAGCAGCTTAGGCGCAGGGTCGAACACCGGGGAGCTGTTTTTT. It yields the protein CASSLGAGSNTGELFF.

V is TRBV27 and J is TRBJ1-6; 9 bases align to TRBD1. Looked up from germline, CDR1 is MNHEY and CDR2 is SMNVEV (reference sequence). The CDR3 contains 16 residues. V dropped 4 bases and J dropped 9; count of bases not matched to a gene: 10. Here the CDR3 DNA reads TGTGCCAGCAGTTACACCGGGACAGGGAGAAGTTCACCCCTCCACTTT. Protein product: CASSYTGTGRSSPLHF.

J is TRBJ1-1 and V is TRBV13; 9 nucleotides match TRBD1. The CDR3 length is 13 residues. Germline V gene sequence: CDR1 PRHDT, CDR2 FYEKMQ (reference sequence). The ends lost 1 base at V and 10 bases at J; junction bases unmatched: 4. CDR3 coding DNA: TGTGCCAGCAGCTTAGACAGGGGGCGCGGAGCTTTCTTT. Residues: CASSLDRGRGAFF.

This chain connects TRBV3-1 (or the pseudogene TRBV3-2) to TRBJ1-2; 10 nucleotides agree with TRBD1. The CDR3 runs 15 residues. The V and J ends lost 3 bases and 8 bases, in that order; junction bases with no gene match: 9. Germline CDR1 and CDR2: LGHDT and YNNKEL (reference sequence). The CDR3 spells CASSQRQGAFRGYTF. The CDR3 DNA reads as TGTGCCAGCAGCCAGCGACAGGGGGCGTTTAGGGGCTACACCTTC.

The gene calls are TRBV7-9 and TRBJ1-6, with D maybe TRBD1 (6 bases). Trimming cost V 6 bases and J 8 bases, with 17 bases left between them. Germline CDR1 SEHNR, CDR2 FQNEAQ (reference sequence). The CDR3 contains 15 residues. In DNA form, the CDR3 reads TGTGCCAGCAGGGGCCCGGACAGAGACTATTCACCCCTCCACTTT. This gives the protein CASRGPDRDYSPLHF.

The sample holds one count of this clone. The rearrangement uses TRBV5-5 and TRBJ2-3; possibly TRBD1 for D (5 bases). This CDR3 contains 14 residues. V was trimmed by 0 bases and J by 1 base, leaving 6 bases between them. CDR1 is SGHKS, CDR2 YYEKEE, per germline (reference sequence). CDR3 region: CASSLEGGTDTQYF. In nucleotides, the CDR3 is TGTGCCAGCAGCTTGGAAGGGGGCACAGATACGCAGTATTTT.

This chain links TRBV29-1 with TRBJ1-2; 9 nucleotides agree with TRBD1. CDR3 length equals 13 residues. Germline V gene data show CDR1 as SQVTM and CDR2 as ANQGSEA. Unmatched junction bases numbered 9, after V lost 5 bases and J lost 8 bases. CDR3 DNA: TGCAGCGTTTCGGGACAGGGATCCCCCGGCTACACCTTC. Translated: CSVSGQGSPGYTF. Using reference TRBV29-1 and TRBJ1-2 for the parts outside the CDR3, the full variable domain is SAVISQKPSRDICQRGTSLTIQCQVDSQVTMMFWYRQQPGQSLTLIATANQGSEATYESGFVIDKFPISRPNLTFSTLTVSNMSPEDSSIYLCSVSGQGSPGYTFGSGTRLTVV.

A single count supports this clone. This rearrangement joins TRBV9 to TRBJ1-5, with D unclear. This CDR3 region has 15 residues. Germline assignment: CDR1 SGDLS and CDR2 YYNGEE. V was trimmed by 4 bases and J by 0 bases, leaving 11 bases between them. The chain's CDR3 is CASSIGLDSNQPQHF. The CDR3 DNA follows: TGTGCCAGCAGCATCGGACTGGATAGCAATCAGCCCCAGCATTTT. The complete variable domain, with remaining parts taken from reference TRBV9 and TRBJ1-5, reads DSGVTQTPKHLITATGQRVTLRCSPRSGDLSVYWYQQSLDQGLQFLIQYYNGEERAKGNILERFSAQQFPDLHSELNLSSLELGDSALYFCASSIGLDSNQPQHFGDGTRLSIL.